These T cell receptor beta chains were read from a single sample in a study of PD-1 blockade in classical Hodgkin lymphoma. Assay used: immunoSEQ multiplex PCR; TCRdb lists only in-frame clones, some missing. The sample gives about 46,000 clones, about three quarters of which show up once; approximately 11% is in the top ten. Specimen: peripheral blood mononuclear cells (PBMCs), collected at baseline. The receptors stem from a human donor with classical Hodgkin lymphoma. Each CDR3 is given without its conserved first and last residue. A D gene is named only where the DNA matches it firmly.

d_gene | j_gene | v_gene | CDR3aa
NA | TRBJ2-3 | TRBV6-5 | ASSNSVQSTDTQY
TRBD1 | TRBJ1-1 | TRBV7-9 | ASSPDGQGTTEAF
NA | TRBJ1-5 | TRBV7-2 | ASSFEGVLNQPQH
NA | TRBJ2-7 | TRBV28 | ASSSGQLSSYEQY
NA | TRBJ2-1 | TRBV11-2 | ASSLDPGSQQF
TRBD1 | TRBJ2-1 | TRBV4-1 | ASSHGEWGTGGLESYNEQF
TRBD1 | NA | TRBV15 | ATSKDRGLYEQY
TRBD2 | TRBJ2-5 | TRBV28 | ASSSTSGAYRETQY
TRBD1 | TRBJ1-1 | TRBV6-6 | ASSYGTGGTEAF
TRBD2 | TRBJ2-3 | TRBV10-2 | ASSGASGGANTQY
NA | TRBJ1-2 | TRBV2 | AFRAGNYGYT
NA | TRBJ2-7 | TRBV4-1 | ASSQDPALEQY
TRBD1 | TRBJ2-2 | TRBV5-8 | ASSKPGQGVGGRTGELF
TRBD1 | NA | TRBV7-9 | ASSTWDRGIYEQY
NA | TRBJ2-1 | TRBV7-8 | ASSSGPRDYNEQF
NA | TRBJ1-1 | TRBV5-1 | ASSLKARENTEAF